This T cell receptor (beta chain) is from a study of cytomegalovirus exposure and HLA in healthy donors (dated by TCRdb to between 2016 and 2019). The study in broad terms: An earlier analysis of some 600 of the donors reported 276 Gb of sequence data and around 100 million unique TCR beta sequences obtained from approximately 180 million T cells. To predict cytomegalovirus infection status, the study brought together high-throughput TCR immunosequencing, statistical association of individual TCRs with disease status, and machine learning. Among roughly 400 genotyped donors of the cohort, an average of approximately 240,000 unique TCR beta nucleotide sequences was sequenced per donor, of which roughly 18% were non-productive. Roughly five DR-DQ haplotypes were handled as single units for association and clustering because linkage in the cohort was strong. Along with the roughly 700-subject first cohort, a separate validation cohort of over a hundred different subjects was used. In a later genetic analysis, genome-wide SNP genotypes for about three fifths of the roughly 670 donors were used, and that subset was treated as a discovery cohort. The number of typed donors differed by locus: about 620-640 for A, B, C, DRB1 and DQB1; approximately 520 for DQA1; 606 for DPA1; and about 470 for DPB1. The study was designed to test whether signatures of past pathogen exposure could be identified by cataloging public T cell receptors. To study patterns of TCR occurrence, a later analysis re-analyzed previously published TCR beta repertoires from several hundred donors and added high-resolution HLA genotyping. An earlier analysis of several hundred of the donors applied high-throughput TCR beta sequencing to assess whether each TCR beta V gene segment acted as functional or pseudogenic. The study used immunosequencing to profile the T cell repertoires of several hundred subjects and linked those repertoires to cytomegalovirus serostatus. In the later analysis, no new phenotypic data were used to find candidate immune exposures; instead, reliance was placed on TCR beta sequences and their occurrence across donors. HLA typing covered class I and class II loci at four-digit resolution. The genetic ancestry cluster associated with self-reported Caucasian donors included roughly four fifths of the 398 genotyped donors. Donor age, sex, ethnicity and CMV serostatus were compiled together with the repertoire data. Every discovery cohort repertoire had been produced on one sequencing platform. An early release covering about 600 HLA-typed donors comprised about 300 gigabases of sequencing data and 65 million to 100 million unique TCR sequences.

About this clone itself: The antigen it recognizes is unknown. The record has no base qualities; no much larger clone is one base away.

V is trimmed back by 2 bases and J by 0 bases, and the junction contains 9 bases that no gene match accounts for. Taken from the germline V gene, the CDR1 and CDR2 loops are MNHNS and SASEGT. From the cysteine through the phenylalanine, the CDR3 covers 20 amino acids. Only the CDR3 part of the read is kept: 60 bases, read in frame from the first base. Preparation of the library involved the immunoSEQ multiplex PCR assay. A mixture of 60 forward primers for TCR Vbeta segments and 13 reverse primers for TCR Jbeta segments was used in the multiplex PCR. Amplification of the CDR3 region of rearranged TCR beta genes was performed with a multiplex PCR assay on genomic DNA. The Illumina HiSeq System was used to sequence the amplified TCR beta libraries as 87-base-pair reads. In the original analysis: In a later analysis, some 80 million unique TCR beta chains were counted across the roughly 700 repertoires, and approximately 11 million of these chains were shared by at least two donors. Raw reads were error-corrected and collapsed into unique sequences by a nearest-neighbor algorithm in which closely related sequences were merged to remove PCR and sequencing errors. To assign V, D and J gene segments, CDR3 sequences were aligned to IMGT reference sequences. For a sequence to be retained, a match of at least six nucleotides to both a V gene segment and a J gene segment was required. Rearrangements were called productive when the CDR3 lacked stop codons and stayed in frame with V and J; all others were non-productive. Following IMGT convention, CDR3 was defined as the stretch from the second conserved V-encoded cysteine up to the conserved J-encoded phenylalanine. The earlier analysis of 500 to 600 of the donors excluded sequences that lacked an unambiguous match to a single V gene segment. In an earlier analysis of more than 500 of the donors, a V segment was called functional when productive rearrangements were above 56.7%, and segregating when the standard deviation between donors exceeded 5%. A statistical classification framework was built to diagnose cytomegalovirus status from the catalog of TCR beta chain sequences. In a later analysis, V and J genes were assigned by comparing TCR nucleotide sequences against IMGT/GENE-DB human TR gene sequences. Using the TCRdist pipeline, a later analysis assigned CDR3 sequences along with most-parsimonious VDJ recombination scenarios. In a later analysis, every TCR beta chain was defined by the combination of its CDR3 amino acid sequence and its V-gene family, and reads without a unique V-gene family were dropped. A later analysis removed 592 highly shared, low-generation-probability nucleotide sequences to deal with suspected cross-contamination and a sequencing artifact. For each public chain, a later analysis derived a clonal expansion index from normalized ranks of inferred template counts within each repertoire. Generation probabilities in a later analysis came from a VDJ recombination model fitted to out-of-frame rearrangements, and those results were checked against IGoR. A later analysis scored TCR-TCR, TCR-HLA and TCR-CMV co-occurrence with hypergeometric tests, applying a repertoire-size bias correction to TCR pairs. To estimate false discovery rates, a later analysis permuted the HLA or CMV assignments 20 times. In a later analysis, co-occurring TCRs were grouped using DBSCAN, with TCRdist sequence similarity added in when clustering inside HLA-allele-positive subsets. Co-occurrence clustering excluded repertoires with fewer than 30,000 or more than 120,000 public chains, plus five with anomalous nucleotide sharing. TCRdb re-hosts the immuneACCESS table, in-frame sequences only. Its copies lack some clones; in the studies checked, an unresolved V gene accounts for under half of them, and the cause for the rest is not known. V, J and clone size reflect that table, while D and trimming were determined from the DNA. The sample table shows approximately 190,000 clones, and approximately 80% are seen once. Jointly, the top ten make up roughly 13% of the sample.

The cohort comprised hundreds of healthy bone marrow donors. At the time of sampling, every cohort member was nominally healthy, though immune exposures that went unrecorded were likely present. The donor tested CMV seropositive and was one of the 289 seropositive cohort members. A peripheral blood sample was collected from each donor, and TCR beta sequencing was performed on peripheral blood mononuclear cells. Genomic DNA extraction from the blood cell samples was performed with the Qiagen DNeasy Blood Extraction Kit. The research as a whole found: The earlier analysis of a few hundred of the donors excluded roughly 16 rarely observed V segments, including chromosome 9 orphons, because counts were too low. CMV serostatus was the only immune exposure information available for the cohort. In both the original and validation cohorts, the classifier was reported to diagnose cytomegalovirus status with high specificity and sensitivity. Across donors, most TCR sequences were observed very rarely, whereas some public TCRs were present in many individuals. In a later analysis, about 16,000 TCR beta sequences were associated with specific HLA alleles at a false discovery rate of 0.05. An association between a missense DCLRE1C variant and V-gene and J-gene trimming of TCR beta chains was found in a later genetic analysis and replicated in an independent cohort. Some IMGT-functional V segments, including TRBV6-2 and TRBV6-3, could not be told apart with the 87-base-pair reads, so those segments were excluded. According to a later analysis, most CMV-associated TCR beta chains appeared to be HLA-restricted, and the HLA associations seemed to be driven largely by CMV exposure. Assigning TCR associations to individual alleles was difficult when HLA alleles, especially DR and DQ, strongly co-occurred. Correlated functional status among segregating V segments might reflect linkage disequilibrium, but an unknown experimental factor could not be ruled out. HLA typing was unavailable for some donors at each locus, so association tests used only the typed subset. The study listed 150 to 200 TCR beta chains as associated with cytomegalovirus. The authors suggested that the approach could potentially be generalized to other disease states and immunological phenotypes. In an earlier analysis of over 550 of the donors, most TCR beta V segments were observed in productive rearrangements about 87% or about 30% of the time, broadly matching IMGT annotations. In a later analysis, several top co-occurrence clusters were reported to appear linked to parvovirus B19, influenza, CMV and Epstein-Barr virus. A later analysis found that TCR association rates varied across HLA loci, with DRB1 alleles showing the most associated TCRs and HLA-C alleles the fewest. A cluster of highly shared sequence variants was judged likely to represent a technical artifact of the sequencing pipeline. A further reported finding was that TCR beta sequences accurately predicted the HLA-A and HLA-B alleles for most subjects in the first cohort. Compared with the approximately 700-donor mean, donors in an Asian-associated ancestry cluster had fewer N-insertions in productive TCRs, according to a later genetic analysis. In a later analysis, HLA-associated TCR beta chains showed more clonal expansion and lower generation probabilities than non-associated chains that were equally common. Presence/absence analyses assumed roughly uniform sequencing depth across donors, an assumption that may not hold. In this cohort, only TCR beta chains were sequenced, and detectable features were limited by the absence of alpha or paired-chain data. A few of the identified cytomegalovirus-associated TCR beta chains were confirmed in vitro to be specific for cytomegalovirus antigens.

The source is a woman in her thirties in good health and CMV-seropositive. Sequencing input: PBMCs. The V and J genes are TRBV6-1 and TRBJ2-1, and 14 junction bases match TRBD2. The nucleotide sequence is TGTGCCAGCAGTGAACGGGGACTAGCGGGAGTACGGAGCTCCTACAATGAGCAGTTCTTC. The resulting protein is CASSERGLAGVRSSYNEQFF.